This note documents a single T cell receptor (beta chain) sequence. What it binds is not known. The data originate from a study of CD8 T cells in ankylosing spondylitis. The TCR beta libraries were generated through quantitative 5'-RACE incorporating molecular barcodes. TCRdb re-called the 5' RACE reads with MiXCR, one entry per CDR3 protein. Among about 450,000 distinct CDR3 sequences listed, 25% to 30% were seen once. Germline V gene data show CDR1 as DFQATT and CDR2 as SNEGSKA (reference sequence). V lost 0 bases and J lost 15, with 21 bases in between. There are 14 residues in the CDR3. Study results and limitations: What appeared characteristic of ankylosing spondylitis blood was a TCR beta motif of under 10 highly homologous variants. The authors reported significant enrichment of disease-linked clones in matched ankylosing spondylitis synovial fluid. Earlier work had already found some motif variants in reactive arthritis synovial fluid and blood.

The specimen sequenced was blood, either unsorted or a sorted T cell fraction (not recorded which). The chain has TRBV20-1 and TRBJ2-1; D is possibly TRBD1 or TRBD2 (5 bases each). The TCR was taken from a male donor with ankylosing spondylitis. The CDR3 DNA reads TGCAGTGCTAGAGATCAGGGTAGAGGGGATTTTCGGTTCTTC. Protein product: CSARDQGRGDFRFF.